Following are 32 T cell receptor beta chains from one sample sequenced in a study of Ad26.COV2.S vaccination and SARS-CoV-2 variants (dated by TCRdb to 2020 to 2022). Library generation was performed with the immunoSEQ multiplex PCR assay. TCRdb mirrors the immuneACCESS table, restricted to in-frame sequences. Some clones are absent from its copies; in checked studies, under half trace to an unresolved V gene, and the reason for the others is unknown. Here the sample has roughly 380,000 clones; roughly 87% occur a single time. Of the sample, 3.4% falls within the top ten clones. In the paper's terms, the treatment or condition label means: around 19 received Ad26.COV2.S at low or high dose, single or two shots; five or six received placebo; per-sample allocation not given. For vaccine and placebo recipients, the sequenced repertoires came from samples collected on day 63 after the first injection.

Sample: peripheral blood, taken in a trial of Ad26.COV2.S vaccine versus placebo. The receptors come from a person between 18 and 65 years old who received the Ad26.COV2.S COVID-19 vaccine or a placebo.

The chain employs TRBV19 and TRBJ2-5, with 11 bases identical to TRBD2. Trimming at V came to 3 bases and at J to 4 bases, leaving 7 bases not matched to a gene. The CDR3 loop spans 16 amino acids. The germline gives CDR1 LNHDA, CDR2 SQIVND (reference sequence). Here the CDR3 reads CASSISGGAVLETQYF. CDR3 DNA: TGTGCCAGTAGTATTAGCGGGGGGGCCGTCTTAGAGACCCAGTACTTC. Full variable domain (missing parts from reference TRBV19 and TRBJ2-5): DGGITQSPKYLFRKEGQNVTLSCEQNLNHDAMYWYRQDPGQGLRLIYYSQIVNDFQKGDIAEGYSVSREKKESFPLTVTSAQKNPTAFYLCASSISGGAVLETQYFGPGTRLLVL.

This chain uses TRBV9 with TRBJ1-2; 7 positions agree with TRBD1. The length of the CDR3 is 14 residues. J was trimmed by 7 bases and V by 0 bases; bases with no gene match: 6. The germline gives CDR1 SGDLS, CDR2 YYNGEE. CDR3 coding DNA: TGTGCCAGCAGCGTAGAGGAGACAGGGTTTGGCTACACCTTC. It specifies CASSVEETGFGYTF.

Details on this clone: Other nucleotide sequences in the sample specify the same CDR3. The chain is built from TRBV5-4 and TRBJ2-5; D not certain. This CDR3 contains 11 residues. V lost 4 bases and J 0 bases, leaving 1 base between the germline ends. Germline V gene lookup returns CDR1 SGHNT and CDR2 YYREEE (reference sequence). CDR3 bases: TGTGCCAGCAGCGACCAAGAGACCCAGTACTTC. As protein: CASSDQETQYF.

The V gene is TRBV7-9, the J gene TRBJ1-5, with a possible D match to TRBD1 (6 bases). Germline values: CDR1 SEHNR, CDR2 FQNEAQ (reference sequence). Trimming removed 4 bases at V and 5 bases at J, with 15 bases between. The CDR3 runs to 15 residues. In nucleotides, the CDR3 is TGTGCCAGCAGCTCCACCACAGGGACCCATCAGCCCCAGCATTTT. Its protein product is CASSSTTGTHQPQHF.

This clone was picked up one time. This chain uses TRBV29-1 with TRBJ2-7; the match to TRBD2 covers 9 bases. CDR1 is SQVTM, CDR2 ANQGSEA, per germline. CDR3 length equals 19 residues. V lost 2 bases and J lost 2; bases outside the gene matches: 19. The CDR3: CSVESWGASVAGATYEQYF. In nucleotides, the CDR3 is TGCAGCGTTGAATCGTGGGGCGCGTCGGTAGCGGGGGCGACCTACGAGCAGTACTTC.

This clone was found once. V gene TRBV27 combines with J gene TRBJ1-1; maybe TRBD1 (5 bases). V lost 0 bases, J lost 0 bases, and 8 bases lay in between. This CDR3 comprises 15 residues. Germline V gene lookup returns CDR1 MNHEY and CDR2 SMNVEV (reference sequence). CDR3 DNA: TGTGCCAGCAGTTTATCGGGGCCATTGAACACTGAAGCTTTCTTT. It encodes CASSLSGPLNTEAFF.

The genes are TRBV19 and TRBJ2-1, with a weak D call TRBD2 (5 bases). V was trimmed by 5 bases and J by 9 bases, leaving 14 bases between them. CDR3 length: 13 residues. The V gene's germline CDR1 is LNHDA and CDR2 SQIVND (reference sequence). In nucleotides, the CDR3 is TGTGCCAGTAGTCGAGATCCAGAGGGTGAGCAGTTCTTC. Protein product: CASSRDPEGEQFF.

With respect to this clone: Sequence at one end of the junction differs from germline and may be a read error. The rearrangement joins TRBV7-7 to TRBJ2-7; a possible D gene is TRBD2 (6 bases). The length of the CDR3 is 17 residues. CDR1 is SSHAT and CDR2 is FNYEAQ in the germline V gene (reference sequence). DNA of the CDR3: TGTGCTAGCAGCTTTTGGGGCCGGGGGACTCGATCCTACGAGCAGTACTTC. Residues: CASSFWGRGTRSYEQYF. The variable domain in full, with the rest retrieved from reference TRBV7-7 and TRBJ2-7, is GAGVSQSPRYKVTKRGQDVTLRCDPISSHATLYWYQQALGQGPEFLTYFNYEAQPDKSGLPSDRFSAERPEGSISTLTIQRTEQRDSAMYRCASSFWGRGTRSYEQYFGPGTRLTVT.

The CDR3 reads CASSLGQGPYGYTF. CDR3 sequence (DNA): TGTGCCAGCAGCTTAGGTCAGGGGCCCTATGGCTACACCTTC. The V call is TRBV7-2, the J call TRBJ1-2; tentative D call: TRBD1 (6 bases). V lost 1 base to trimming and J lost 4 bases, with 10 bases between them. The germline gives CDR1 SGHTA, CDR2 FQGNSA. The CDR3 is 14 amino acids.

The rearrangement uses TRBV4-1 and TRBJ1-6, with 8 positions matching TRBD1. Germline lookup yields CDR1 MGHRA and CDR2 YSYEKL. Trimming took 5 bases from V and 10 from J; bases not matched to a gene: 16. This CDR3 contains 17 residues. CDR3 amino acids: CASSSHSSGTGGSPLHF. CDR3 DNA sequence: TGCGCCAGCAGCTCCCACTCATCCGGGACAGGAGGGTCACCCCTCCACTTT.

Regarding this clone: Other nucleotide sequences from this sample produce the same CDR3. J is TRBJ2-7 and V is TRBV7-6; 9 bases match TRBD1. Germline V CDR1 and CDR2: SGHVS, FNYEAQ. CDR3 size: 14 residues. V was clipped by 4 bases and J by 4 bases; unmatched bases: 5. CDR3 DNA sequence: TGTGCCAGCAGCTCTCGACAGGGGGGTTACGAGCAGTACTTC. It is translated as CASSSRQGGYEQYF.

V and J are TRBV7-9 and TRBJ2-2, with D unclear. With 7 bases removed from V and 1 base from J, the gap between germline ends came to 13 bases. The CDR3 extends over 15 amino acids. CDR1 and CDR2 (germline): SEHNR, FQNEAQ (reference sequence). CDR3 sequence reads: CASTSDEENTGELFF. The CDR3 nucleotides read TGTGCCAGCACCTCTGACGAGGAGAACACCGGGGAGCTGTTTTTT.

This chain joins TRBV2 and TRBJ1-1, with D possibly TRBD1 on 6 matching bases. CDR3 size: 13 residues. In germline, CDR1 is SNHLY, CDR2 FYNNEI. Trimming removed 3 bases at V and 7 bases at J, with 12 bases between. CDR3 in amino acids: CASSDSWTVEAFF. The CDR3 coding sequence is TGTGCCAGCAGTGATTCTTGGACAGTTGAAGCTTTCTTT.

The rearrangement links TRBV7-9 to TRBJ1-6; D might be TRBD1 (5 bases). Looked up from germline, CDR1 is SEHNR and CDR2 is FQNEAQ (reference sequence). The CDR3 sequence is 14 residues long. The V end was cut by 6 bases, the J end by 9 bases, with 15 bases between. The CDR3 DNA reads TGTGCCAGCAGGTTATACAGGTCCGGTTCACCCCTCCACTTT. It codes for CASRLYRSGSPLHF.

The chain recombines TRBV4-2 with TRBJ2-3, with 7 positions matching TRBD1. The CDR3 totals 14 residues. The germline CDR1 and CDR2 sequences are LGHNA and YNFKEQ. V was clipped by 0 bases and J by 7 bases; unmatched bases: 4. The CDR3 is CASSQETGLNTQYF. In DNA form, the CDR3 reads TGTGCCAGCAGCCAAGAGACAGGGTTGAATACGCAGTATTTT.

The V gene is TRBV3-1 (or the pseudogene TRBV3-2), the J gene TRBJ1-5, with unresolved D. Germline values: CDR1 LGHDT, CDR2 YNNKEL (reference sequence). Trimming took 4 bases from V and 7 from J, leaving 8 bases between them. This CDR3 contains 12 residues. The CDR3 loop is CASSRGGQPQHF. Written as DNA, the CDR3 is TGTGCCAGCAGCCGGGGAGGGCAGCCCCAGCATTTT.

The chain uses TRBV10-3 and TRBJ1-2, with a possible D match to TRBD1 (6 bases). Trimming pared 2 bases from V and 0 bases from J, leaving 13 bases between. The CDR3 contains 16 residues. Germline assignment: CDR1 ENHRY and CDR2 SYGVKD. The CDR3 spells CAISERGGAPNYGYTF. CDR3 nucleotide sequence: TGTGCCATCAGTGAGAGGGGGGGTGCTCCTAACTATGGCTACACCTTC.

CDR3 DNA sequence: TGTGCCAGCTCACTTTCGCAGTTGGGATCTGGAAACACCATATATTTT. It codes for CASSLSQLGSGNTIYF. The chain is built from TRBV18 and TRBJ1-3; no reliable D call. Germline loops: CDR1 KGHSH, CDR2 LQKENI. The V gene lost 4 bases and the J gene lost 1 base, with 14 bases spanning the gap. CDR3 length: 16 amino acids.

The V gene is TRBV12-5, the J gene TRBJ1-1; D is ambiguous. Germline assignment: CDR1 LGHNT and CDR2 FRNRAP. The CDR3 spans 11 residues. V shed 3 bases and J shed 8 bases, with 7 bases lying between them. The CDR3 DNA follows: TGTGCTAGTGGTTTATCAGGCGAAGCTTTCTTT. Translated: CASGLSGEAFF.

This clone was counted between two and nine times. J is TRBJ1-1 and V is TRBV5-1; D not certain. Germline-derived CDR1 and CDR2 are SGHRS and YFSETQ. V shed 2 bases and J shed 1 base, with 6 bases lying between them. The CDR3 is 13 amino acids. CDR3 nucleotides: TGCGCCAGCAGCTTTCAGAGGAACACTGAAGCTTTCTTT. It yields the protein CASSFQRNTEAFF.

The genes are TRBV7-9 and TRBJ2-5, with a tentative D call TRBD2 (6 bases). V was cut by 1 base and J by 2 bases, with 11 bases left in between. The CDR3 is 15 amino acids. Looked up from germline, CDR1 is SEHNR and CDR2 is FQNEAQ (reference sequence). The CDR3 sequence is CASSLGQEGQETQYF. The CDR3 region has the DNA TGTGCCAGCAGCTTAGGTCAGGAGGGACAAGAGACCCAGTACTTC.

The chain carries TRBV7-8 and TRBJ2-2; D might be TRBD1 or TRBD2, each matching 5 bases. The CDR3 extends over 18 amino acids. Germline values: CDR1 SGHVS, CDR2 FQNEAQ. V was clipped by 6 bases and J by 1 base, with 21 bases between them. The CDR3 reads CASSSSGPNARNTGELFF. CDR3 DNA: TGTGCCAGCAGTTCCTCGGGACCCAACGCCAGGAACACCGGGGAGCTGTTTTTT.

The chain employs TRBV19 and TRBJ1-4; TRBD1 matches 7 bases. The germline V gene has CDR1 LNHDA and CDR2 SQIVND (reference sequence). CDR3 length equals 15 residues. V shed 1 base and J 2 bases; nucleotides not matched to a gene: 1. In DNA form, the CDR3 reads TGTGCCAGTAGTATAGGGGACAGTACTAATGAAAAACTGTTTTTT. Amino acid sequence: CASSIGDSTNEKLFF.

This CDR3 is CAISRAGTGGEEQYF. In DNA, the CDR3 is TGTGCCATCAGCCGAGCCGGGACAGGGGGGGAGGAGCAGTACTTC. V gene TRBV10-3 combines with J gene TRBJ2-7; 11 nucleotides agree with TRBD1. In germline, CDR1 is ENHRY, CDR2 SYGVKD. The CDR3 contains 15 residues. V lost 6 bases to trimming and J lost 7 bases; unmatched junction nucleotides: 11.

This clone was seen just once. The chain combines TRBV2 with TRBJ1-1; D is unresolved. From germline, CDR1 is SNHLY and CDR2 FYNNEI. V shed 4 bases and J shed 0 bases, with 3 bases lying between them. This CDR3 is built from 12 residues. The CDR3 bases are TGTGCCAGCAGTGTGCTGAACACTGAAGCTTTCTTT. Encoded protein: CASSVLNTEAFF. The full variable domain, rest sourced from reference TRBV2 and TRBJ1-1, is EPEVTQTPSHQVTQMGQEVILRCVPISNHLYFYWYRQILGQKVEFLVSFYNNEISEKSEIFDDQFSVERPDGSNFTLKIRSTKLEDSAMYFCASSVLNTEAFFGQGTRLTVV.

This chain joins TRBV19 and TRBJ2-4, with a tentative D call TRBD2 (5 bases). This CDR3 spans 12 amino acids. V dropped 5 bases and J dropped 7 bases, with 9 bases sitting between them. Germline V gives CDR1 LNHDA, CDR2 SQIVND (reference sequence). CDR3 bases: TGTGCCAGTAGTTCGGGCGGGAACATTCAGTACTTC. Protein product: CASSSGGNIQYF.

The chain employs TRBV7-9 and TRBJ2-2; 10 positions match TRBD1. The CDR3 spans 15 residues. Germline V gene data show CDR1 as SEHNR and CDR2 as FQNEAQ (reference sequence). V trimming: 5 bases; J trimming: 4 bases; junction bases outside the gene matches: 4. The CDR3 nucleotides read TGTGCCAGCAGCCCCGGGACAGGGGCCACCGGGGAGCTGTTTTTT. As protein: CASSPGTGATGELFF.

This clone occurred once. V gene TRBV7-9 combines with J gene TRBJ2-2; D gene ambiguous. The germline CDR1 and CDR2 sequences are SEHNR and FQNEAQ (reference sequence). The CDR3 consists of 15 residues. V was clipped by 5 bases and J by 1 base, with 11 bases between them. The DNA of the CDR3 is TGTGCCAGCAGCCCCCCGGGCGTGAACACCGGGGAGCTGTTTTTT. Translated: CASSPPGVNTGELFF.

This clone has just one count. The chain combines TRBV6-4 with TRBJ1-6; D not resolved. Germline V lookup: CDR1 MRHNA, CDR2 SNTAGT. Trimming left V 2 bases short and J 7 bases short, with 12 bases between. The CDR3 contains 15 residues. CDR3 DNA sequence: TGTGCCAGCAGTGACGGAAACAGAGTAAATTCACCCCTCCACTTT. Residues: CASSDGNRVNSPLHF.

V and J are TRBV6-6 and TRBJ1-6, with D perhaps matching TRBD1 (6 bases). The CDR3 consists of 14 residues. Germline assignment: CDR1 MNHNY and CDR2 SVGAGI (reference sequence). The ends were cut back, 5 bases at V and 7 bases at J, with 12 bases in the middle. CDR3 residues: CASSGQFRNSPLHF. CDR3 coding DNA: TGTGCCAGCAGTGGACAGTTCAGGAATTCACCCCTCCACTTT.

A single count supports this clone. V and J are TRBV5-1 and TRBJ2-5; the match to TRBD1 covers 11 bases. Germline V lookup: CDR1 SGHRS, CDR2 YFSETQ. This CDR3 has 16 residues. After removal of 2 bases from V and 5 bases from J, the junction contained 8 bases not matched to a gene. The CDR3 spells CASSLHPGQGEETQYF. CDR3 nucleotide sequence: TGCGCCAGCAGCTTACACCCGGGACAGGGGGAGGAGACCCAGTACTTC.

V is TRBV7-2 and J is TRBJ2-5; D possibly matches TRBD1 or TRBD2 (5 bases each). Trimming took 5 bases from V and 5 from J, leaving 12 bases between them. Germline CDR1 reads SGHTA; CDR2 reads FQGNSA. The CDR3 totals 13 residues. CDR3 region: CASSPGRRETQYF. The CDR3 DNA is TGTGCCAGCAGCCCGGGACGCAGGGAGACCCAGTACTTC. The full variable domain, with the rest looked up from reference TRBV7-2 and TRBJ2-5, is GAGVSQSPSNKVTEKGKDVELRCDPISGHTALYWYRQSLGQGLEFLIYFQGNSAPDKSGLPSDRFSAERTGGSVSTLTIQRTQQEDSAVYLCASSPGRRETQYFGPGTRLLVL.